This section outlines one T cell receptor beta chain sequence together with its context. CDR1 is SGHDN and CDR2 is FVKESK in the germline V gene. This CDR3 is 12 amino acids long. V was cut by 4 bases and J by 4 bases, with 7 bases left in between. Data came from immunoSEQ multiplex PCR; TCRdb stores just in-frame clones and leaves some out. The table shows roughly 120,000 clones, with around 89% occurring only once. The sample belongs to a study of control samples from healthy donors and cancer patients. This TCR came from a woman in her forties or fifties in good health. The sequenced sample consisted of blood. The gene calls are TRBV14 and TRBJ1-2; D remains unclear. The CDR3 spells CASSPGTYGYTF. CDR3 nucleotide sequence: TGTGCCAGCAGCCCCGGCACCTATGGCTACACCTTC.